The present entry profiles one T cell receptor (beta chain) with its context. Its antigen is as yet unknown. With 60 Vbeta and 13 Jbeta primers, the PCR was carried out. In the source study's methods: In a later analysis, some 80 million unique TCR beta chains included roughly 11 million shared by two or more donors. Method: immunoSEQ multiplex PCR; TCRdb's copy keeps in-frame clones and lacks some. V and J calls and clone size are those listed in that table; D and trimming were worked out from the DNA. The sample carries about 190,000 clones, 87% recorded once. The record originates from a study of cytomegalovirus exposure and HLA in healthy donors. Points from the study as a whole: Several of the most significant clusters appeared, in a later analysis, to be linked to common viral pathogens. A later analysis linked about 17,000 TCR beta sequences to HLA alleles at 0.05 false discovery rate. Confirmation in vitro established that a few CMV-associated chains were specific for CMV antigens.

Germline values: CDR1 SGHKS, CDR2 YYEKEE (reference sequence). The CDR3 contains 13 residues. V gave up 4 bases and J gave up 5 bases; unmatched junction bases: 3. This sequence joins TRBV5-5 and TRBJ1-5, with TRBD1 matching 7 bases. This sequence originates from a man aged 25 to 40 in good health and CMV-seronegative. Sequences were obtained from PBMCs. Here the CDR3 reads CASSRTGDQPQHF. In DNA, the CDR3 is TGTGCCAGCAGCAGGACAGGAGATCAGCCCCAGCATTTT. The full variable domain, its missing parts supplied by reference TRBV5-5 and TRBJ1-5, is DAGVTQSPTHLIKTRGQQVTLRCSPISGHKSVSWYQQVLGQGPQFIFQYYEKEERGRGNFPDRFSARQFPNYSSELNVNALLLGDSALYLCASSRTGDQPQHFGDGTRLSIL.